This T cell receptor beta chain derives from a study of blood T cells in healthy people across ages. Whole-study context: About one barcoded beta molecule per two T cells was the capture yield of template switching.

This CDR3 contains 16 residues. From germline, CDR1 is SGHTA and CDR2 FQGNSA. V lost 1 base, J lost 2 bases, and 15 bases lay in between. Combining a sample-barcoded 5' primer with a J-beta primer mix, a second PCR ran for roughly 6 to 11 cycles. One entry per CDR3 protein, called by TCRdb with MiXCR from the 5' RACE reads. Of around 800,000 distinct CDR3 sequences in the sample, about 59% were seen once. On this clonotype: Its matching antigen is unknown.

The study, taken as a whole, reports: Long-lived donors had more naive CD4+ cells and higher diversity than aged donors.

V is TRBV7-2 and J is TRBJ2-7; D might be TRBD1 (5 bases). The receptor was isolated from a man aged 25 to 45 in good health. Sequencing was done on a sample of blood. CDR3 sequence reads: CASSLEGQPYPYEQYF. The CDR3 bases are TGTGCCAGCAGCTTAGAGGGGCAACCGTACCCCTACGAGCAGTACTTC.